The present T cell receptor (beta chain) was sequenced within a study of cytomegalovirus exposure and HLA in healthy donors (dated by TCRdb to 2016 to 2017). For the wider study: According to an earlier analysis of around 600 of the donors, 200 million or so T cells yielded roughly 110 million unique TCR beta sequences and approximately 300 Gb of sequence data. An earlier analysis of 450 to 750 of the donors used high-throughput TCR beta sequencing to judge whether each TCR beta V gene segment behaved as functional or pseudogenic. The study aimed to test whether signatures of past pathogen exposure could be identified by cataloging public T cell receptors. An early release covering roughly 600 HLA-typed donors comprised 250 to 350 gigabases of sequencing data and about 90 million unique TCR sequences. Every repertoire in the discovery cohort had been generated on one and the same sequencing platform. In addition to the first cohort of 650 to 750 subjects, a separate validation cohort of approximately 130 different subjects was used. The later analysis used no new phenotypic data to find candidate immune exposures, relying instead on TCR beta sequences and their occurrence across donors. On average, over 200,000 unique TCR beta nucleotide sequences were sequenced per donor among a few hundred genotyped donors of the cohort, with around 19% of those sequences being non-productive. A later analysis re-analyzed previously published TCR beta repertoires from roughly 630 donors and added high-resolution HLA genotyping to study TCR occurrence patterns. Both class I and class II loci were covered by HLA typing, at four-digit resolution. Of the 350 to 450 genotyped donors, 65% to 90% were placed in the genetic ancestry cluster associated with self-reported Caucasian donors. Using immunosequencing, the study profiled T cell repertoires from about 620 subjects and related those repertoires to cytomegalovirus serostatus. Donor age, sex, ethnicity and CMV serostatus were compiled together with the repertoire data. High-throughput TCR immunosequencing, statistical association of individual TCRs with disease status, and machine learning were combined to predict cytomegalovirus infection status. A few DR-DQ haplotypes were treated as single units for association and clustering because of strong linkage in the cohort. Typing coverage varied by locus: about 620-630 donors for A, B, C, DRB1 and DQB1; around 560 for DQA1; around 610 for DPA1; about 450 for DPB1. A later genetic analysis used genome-wide SNP genotypes for 398 of the 666 donors, treating that subset as a discovery cohort.

The library was produced with the immunoSEQ multiplex PCR assay. For the multiplex PCR, a mixture combining 60 forward primers for TCR Vbeta segments and 13 reverse primers for TCR Jbeta segments was used. The CDR3 region of rearranged TCR beta genes was amplified from genomic DNA by a multiplex PCR assay. Amplified TCR beta libraries were sequenced as 87-base-pair reads on the Illumina HiSeq System. Per the authors' processing: In a later analysis, tens of millions of unique TCR beta chains were counted across the 500 to 850 repertoires, and around 11 million of these chains were shared by at least two donors. Raw reads were error-corrected and collapsed into unique sequences by a nearest-neighbor algorithm in which closely related sequences were merged to remove PCR and sequencing errors. To assign V, D and J gene segments, CDR3 sequences were aligned to IMGT reference sequences. For a sequence to be retained, a match of at least six nucleotides to both a V gene segment and a J gene segment was required. A rearrangement counted as productive if the CDR3 had no stop codons and remained in frame with V and J, and every other rearrangement counted as non-productive. CDR3 was defined according to IMGT convention as the region running from the second conserved V-encoded cysteine to the conserved J-encoded phenylalanine. The earlier analysis of about 560 of the donors excluded any sequence lacking an unambiguous match to a single V gene segment. An earlier analysis of 587 of the donors classified V segments as functional when productive rearrangements were above 56.7% and as segregating when the standard deviation between donors was above 5%. A statistical classification framework was built to diagnose cytomegalovirus status from the catalog of TCR beta chain sequences. A later analysis assigned V and J genes by comparing TCR nucleotide sequences with IMGT/GENE-DB human TR gene sequences. In a later analysis, CDR3 sequences and most-parsimonious VDJ recombination scenarios were assigned using the TCRdist pipeline. A later analysis defined each TCR beta chain by its CDR3 amino acid sequence plus V-gene family, and excluded reads lacking a unique V-gene family. To address suspected cross-contamination and a sequencing artifact, a later analysis removed roughly 580 highly shared, low-generation-probability nucleotide sequences. In a later analysis, a clonal expansion index was calculated for each public chain from normalized within-repertoire ranks of inferred template counts. In a later analysis, generation probabilities were computed using a VDJ recombination model fitted to out-of-frame rearrangements, and the results were checked against IGoR. In a later analysis, hypergeometric tests were used to score TCR-TCR, TCR-HLA and TCR-CMV co-occurrence, with a repertoire-size bias correction applied to TCR pairs. To estimate false discovery rates, a later analysis permuted the HLA or CMV assignments 20 times. A later analysis grouped co-occurring TCRs with DBSCAN, adding TCRdist sequence similarity when clustering within HLA-allele-positive subsets. Repertoires with fewer than 30,000 or more than 120,000 public chains, plus five repertoires with anomalous nucleotide sharing, were excluded from co-occurrence clustering. The table was pulled from immuneACCESS by TCRdb, which kept in-frame rearrangements only. Such tables lose some clones; where checked, under half of the loss comes from unresolved V genes, and the rest has no known cause. V and J calls and clone size are as listed in that table; D and trimming were resolved from the DNA. The sample table records about 170,000 clones; 75% to 90% of these occur just once. The top ten clones comprise about 2% of the sample.

A word on this clone: This clone's antigen is unknown. The record has no base qualities; no much larger clone is one base away.

The cohort consisted of 650 to 850 healthy bone marrow donors. Cohort members were all nominally healthy when sampled, although unrecorded immune exposures were likely present. The donor was CMV seronegative and was included in the group of approximately 350 seronegative cohort members. Each donor provided a peripheral blood sample, and peripheral blood mononuclear cells were used for TCR beta sequencing. Genomic DNA extraction from the blood cell samples was performed with the Qiagen DNeasy Blood Extraction Kit. What the authors observed across the whole study: While some public TCRs were present in many individuals, most TCR sequences turned up only very rarely across donors. A further reported finding was that TCR beta sequences accurately predicted the HLA-A and HLA-B alleles for most subjects in the first cohort. The cohort was sequenced for TCR beta chains only, and without alpha or paired-chain data the features that could be detected were limited. Roughly uniform sequencing depth across donors was assumed in presence/absence analyses, although this assumption may not hold. In vitro tests confirmed that a few of the cytomegalovirus-associated TCR beta chains recognize cytomegalovirus antigens. A later analysis found that most CMV-associated TCR beta chains appeared HLA-restricted, with HLA associations seemingly driven largely by CMV exposure. The classifier was reported to diagnose cytomegalovirus status with high specificity and sensitivity in both the original and validation cohorts. The authors suggested that the approach could potentially be generalized to other disease states and immunological phenotypes. For the cohort, immune exposure information was limited to CMV serostatus. Because some donors lacked HLA typing at each locus, the association tests relied only on the typed subset. In a later analysis, HLA-associated TCR beta chains were found to be more clonally expanded and to have lower generation probabilities than equally common non-associated chains. In the study, about 150 TCR beta chains were listed as associated with cytomegalovirus. Because counts were too low, roughly 18 rarely observed V segments, including chromosome 9 orphons, were left out of the earlier analysis of a few hundred of the donors. A group of highly shared sequence variants was considered likely to be a technical artifact of the sequencing pipeline. A later genetic analysis associated a missense DCLRE1C variant with V-gene and J-gene trimming of TCR beta chains, and an independent cohort replicated the association. In an earlier analysis of some 550 of the donors, most TCR beta V segments were observed in productive rearrangements about 87% or about 30% of the time, broadly matching IMGT annotations. Some IMGT-functional V segments, including TRBV6-2 and TRBV6-3, could not be told apart with the 87-base-pair reads, so those segments were excluded. Correlated functional status among segregating V segments might reflect linkage disequilibrium, but an unknown experimental factor could not be ruled out. At a false discovery rate of 0.05, a later analysis linked some 17,000 TCR beta sequences to specific HLA alleles. A later analysis found that TCR association rates varied across HLA loci, with DRB1 alleles showing the most associated TCRs and HLA-C alleles the fewest. When HLA alleles, especially DR and DQ, strongly co-occurred, attributing TCR associations to individual alleles was difficult. According to a later genetic analysis, donors in an Asian-associated ancestry cluster had fewer N-insertions in productive TCRs than the approximately 610-donor mean. Several of the top co-occurrence clusters appeared to be linked to parvovirus B19, influenza, CMV and Epstein-Barr virus, according to a later analysis.

The germline V gene sets CDR1 to SGDLS and CDR2 to YYNGEE. The cysteine opens and the phenylalanine closes a CDR3 of 15 amino acids. Only CDR3 DNA remains: 45 bases, in frame from the first base. V is clipped by 4 bases and J by 2 bases, and the sequence between their germline boundaries is 15 bases long. The specimen was PBMCs. This receptor was identified in a male donor in good health and CMV-seronegative. In this chain, TRBV9 is recombined with TRBJ1-2; no D gene can be assigned with confidence. The base sequence is TGTGCCAGCAGCCCAAGAGGCGCAGCCAACTATGGCTACACCTTC. It codes for CASSPRGAANYGYTF.